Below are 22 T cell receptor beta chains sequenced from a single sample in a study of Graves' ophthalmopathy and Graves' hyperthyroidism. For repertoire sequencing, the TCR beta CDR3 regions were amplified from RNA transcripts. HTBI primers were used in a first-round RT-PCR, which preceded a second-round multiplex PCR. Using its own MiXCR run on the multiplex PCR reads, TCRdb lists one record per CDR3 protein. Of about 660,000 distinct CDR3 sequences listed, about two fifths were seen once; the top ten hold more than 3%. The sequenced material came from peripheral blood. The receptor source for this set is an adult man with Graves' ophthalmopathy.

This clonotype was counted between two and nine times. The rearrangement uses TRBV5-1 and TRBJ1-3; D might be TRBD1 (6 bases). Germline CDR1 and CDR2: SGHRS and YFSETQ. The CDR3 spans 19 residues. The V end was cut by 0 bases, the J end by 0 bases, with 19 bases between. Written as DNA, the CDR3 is TGCGCCAGCAGCTTGGTATCTACCGGGCTACAGGGCTCTGGAAACACCATATATTTT. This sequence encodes CASSLVSTGLQGSGNTIYF.

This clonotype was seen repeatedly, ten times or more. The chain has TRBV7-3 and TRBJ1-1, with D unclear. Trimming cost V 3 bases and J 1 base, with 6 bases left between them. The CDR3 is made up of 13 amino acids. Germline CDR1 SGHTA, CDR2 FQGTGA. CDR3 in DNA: TGTGCCAGCAGCTTCGAGAGGAACACTGAAGCTTTCTTT. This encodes CASSFERNTEAFF.

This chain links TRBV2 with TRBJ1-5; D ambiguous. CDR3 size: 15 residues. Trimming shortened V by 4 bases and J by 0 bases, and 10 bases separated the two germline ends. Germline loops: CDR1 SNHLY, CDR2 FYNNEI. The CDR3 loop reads CASSVSDGSNQPQHF. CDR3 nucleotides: TGTGCCAGCAGTGTATCTGACGGTAGCAATCAGCCCCAGCATTTT.

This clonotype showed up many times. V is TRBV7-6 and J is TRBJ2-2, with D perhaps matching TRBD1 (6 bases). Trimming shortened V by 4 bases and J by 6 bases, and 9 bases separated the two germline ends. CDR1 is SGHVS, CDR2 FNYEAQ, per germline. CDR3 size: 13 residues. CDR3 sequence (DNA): TGTGCCAGCAGCTACACAGGGTCCGGGGAGCTGTTTTTT. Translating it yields CASSYTGSGELFF.

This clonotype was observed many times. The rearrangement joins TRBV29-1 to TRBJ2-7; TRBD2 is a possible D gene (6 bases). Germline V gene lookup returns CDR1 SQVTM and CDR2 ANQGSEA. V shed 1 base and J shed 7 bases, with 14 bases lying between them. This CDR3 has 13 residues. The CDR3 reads CSVEVGGLGEQYF. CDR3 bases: TGCAGCGTTGAAGTGGGGGGTCTGGGGGAGCAGTACTTC.

This CDR3 is CATSDGQGADGYTF. The CDR3 nucleotides read TGTGCCACCAGTGATGGACAGGGGGCAGATGGCTACACCTTC. This chain uses TRBV24-1 with TRBJ1-2, with 11 bases identical to TRBD1. The CDR3 consists of 14 residues. V lost 3 bases, J lost 6 bases, and 2 bases stayed unmatched. CDR1 and CDR2 (germline): KGHDR, SFDVKD.

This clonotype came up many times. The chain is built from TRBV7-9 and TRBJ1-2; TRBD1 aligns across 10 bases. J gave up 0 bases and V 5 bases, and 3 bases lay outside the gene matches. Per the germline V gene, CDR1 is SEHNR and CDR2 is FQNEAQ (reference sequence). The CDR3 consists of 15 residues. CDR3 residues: CASSPDRGSNYGYTF. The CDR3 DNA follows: TGTGCCAGCAGCCCGGACAGGGGGTCTAACTATGGCTACACCTTC.

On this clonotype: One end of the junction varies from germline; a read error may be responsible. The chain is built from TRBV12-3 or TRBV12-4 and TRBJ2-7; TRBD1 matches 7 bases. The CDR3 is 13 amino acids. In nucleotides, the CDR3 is TGTGCCAGCAGTAGGGACAGTTCCTACGAGCAGCACTTC. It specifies CASSRDSSYEQHF.

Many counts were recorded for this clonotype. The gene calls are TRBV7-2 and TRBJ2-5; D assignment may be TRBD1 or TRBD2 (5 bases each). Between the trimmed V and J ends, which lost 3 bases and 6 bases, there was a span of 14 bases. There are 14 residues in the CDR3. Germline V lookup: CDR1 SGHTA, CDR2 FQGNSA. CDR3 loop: CASSFGEGRKTQYF. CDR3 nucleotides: TGTGCCAGCAGCTTCGGCGAGGGGAGAAAGACCCAGTACTTC. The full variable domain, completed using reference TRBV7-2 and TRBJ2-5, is GAGVSQSPSNKVTEKGKDVELRCDPISGHTALYWYRQSLGQGLEFLIYFQGNSAPDKSGLPSDRFSAERTGGSVSTLTIQRTQQEDSAVYLCASSFGEGRKTQYFGPGTRLLVL.

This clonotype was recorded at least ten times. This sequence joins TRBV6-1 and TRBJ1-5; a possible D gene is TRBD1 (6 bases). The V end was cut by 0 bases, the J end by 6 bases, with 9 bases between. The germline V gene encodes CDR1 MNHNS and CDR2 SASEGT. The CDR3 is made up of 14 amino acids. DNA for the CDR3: TGTGCCAGCAGTGAAGCGAGGGGGGGTCAGCCCCAGCATTTT. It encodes CASSEARGGQPQHF.

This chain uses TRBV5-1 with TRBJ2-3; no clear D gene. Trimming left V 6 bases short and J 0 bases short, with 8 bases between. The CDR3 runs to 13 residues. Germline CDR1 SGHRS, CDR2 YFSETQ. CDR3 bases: TGCGCCAGCACCCGGCGAAGCACAGATACGCAGTATTTT. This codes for CASTRRSTDTQYF.

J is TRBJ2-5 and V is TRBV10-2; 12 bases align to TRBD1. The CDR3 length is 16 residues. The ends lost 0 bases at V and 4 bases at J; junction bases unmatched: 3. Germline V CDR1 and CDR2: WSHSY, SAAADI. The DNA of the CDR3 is TGCGCCAGCAGTGAGTCGGGGACAGGGGGCGCAGAGACCCAGTACTTC. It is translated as CASSESGTGGAETQYF.

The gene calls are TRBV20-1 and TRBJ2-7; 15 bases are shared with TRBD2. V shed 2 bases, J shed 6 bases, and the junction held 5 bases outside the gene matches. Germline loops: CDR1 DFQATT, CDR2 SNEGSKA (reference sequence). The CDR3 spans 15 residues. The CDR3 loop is CSARTRTSGGGEQYF. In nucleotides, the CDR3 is TGCAGTGCTAGAACCAGGACTAGCGGGGGGGGCGAGCAGTACTTC.

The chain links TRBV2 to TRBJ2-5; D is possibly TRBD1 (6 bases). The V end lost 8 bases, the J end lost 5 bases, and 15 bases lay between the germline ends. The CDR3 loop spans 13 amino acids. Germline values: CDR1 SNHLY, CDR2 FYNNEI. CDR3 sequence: CASAEGTMETQYF. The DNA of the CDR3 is TGTGCCAGCGCCGAGGGGACAATGGAGACCCAGTACTTC.

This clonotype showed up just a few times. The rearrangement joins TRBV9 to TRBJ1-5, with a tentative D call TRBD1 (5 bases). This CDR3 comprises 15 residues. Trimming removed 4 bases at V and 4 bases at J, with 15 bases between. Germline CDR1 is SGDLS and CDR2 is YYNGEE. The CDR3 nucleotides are TGTGCCAGCAGCCCCGGGGCGGGCTTTAATCAGCCCCAGCATTTT. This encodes CASSPGAGFNQPQHF.

The CDR3 DNA follows: TGCGCCAGCAGCTTGAGCCCCCGGACAGGGATCGAGGGGGACTATGGCTACACCTTC. Its protein is CASSLSPRTGIEGDYGYTF. This chain uses TRBV5-1 with TRBJ1-2; TRBD1 aligns across 8 bases. This CDR3 spans 19 amino acids. V lost 1 base, J lost 3 bases, and 17 bases stayed unmatched. CDR1 and CDR2 from the germline V gene are SGHRS and YFSETQ.

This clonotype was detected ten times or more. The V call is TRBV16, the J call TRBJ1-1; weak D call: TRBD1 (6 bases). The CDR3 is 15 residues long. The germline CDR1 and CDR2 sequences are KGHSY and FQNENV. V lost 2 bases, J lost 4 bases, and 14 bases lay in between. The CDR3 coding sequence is TGTGCCAGCAGCCAAGAGAGGGGGAGGGGCACTGAAGCTTTCTTT. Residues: CASSQERGRGTEAFF.

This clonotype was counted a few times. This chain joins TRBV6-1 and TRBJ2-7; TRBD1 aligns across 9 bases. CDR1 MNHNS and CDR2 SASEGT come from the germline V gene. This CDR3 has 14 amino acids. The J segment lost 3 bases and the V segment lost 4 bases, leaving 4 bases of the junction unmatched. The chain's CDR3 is CASSGTGVGYEQYF. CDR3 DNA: TGTGCCAGCAGTGGGACAGGGGTAGGCTACGAGCAGTACTTC.

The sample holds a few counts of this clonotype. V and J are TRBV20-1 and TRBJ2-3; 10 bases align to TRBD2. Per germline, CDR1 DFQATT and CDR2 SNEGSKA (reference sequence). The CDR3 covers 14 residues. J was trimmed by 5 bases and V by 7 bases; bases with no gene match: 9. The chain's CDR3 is CSGSLAGVIDTQYF. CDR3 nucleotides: TGCAGTGGTTCTCTAGCGGGAGTAATAGATACGCAGTATTTT.

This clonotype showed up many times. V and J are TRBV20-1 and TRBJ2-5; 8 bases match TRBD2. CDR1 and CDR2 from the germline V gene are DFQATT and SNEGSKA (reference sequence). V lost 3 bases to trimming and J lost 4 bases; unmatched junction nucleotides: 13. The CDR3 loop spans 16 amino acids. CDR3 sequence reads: CSASPYFSGDLETQYF. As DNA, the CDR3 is TGCAGTGCTAGTCCCTATTTTAGCGGGGATCTAGAGACCCAGTACTTC.

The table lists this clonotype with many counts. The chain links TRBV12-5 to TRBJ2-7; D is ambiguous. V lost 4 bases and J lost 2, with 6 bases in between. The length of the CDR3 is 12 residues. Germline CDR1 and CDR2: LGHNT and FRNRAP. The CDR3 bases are TGTGCTAGTGGTTACGGAGCCTACGAGCAGTACTTC. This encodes CASGYGAYEQYF.

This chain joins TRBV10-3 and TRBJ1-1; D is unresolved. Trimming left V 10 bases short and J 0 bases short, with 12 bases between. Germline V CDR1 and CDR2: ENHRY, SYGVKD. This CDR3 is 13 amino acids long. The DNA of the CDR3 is TGTGCCACTGGACCGGATATGAACACTGAAGCTTTCTTT. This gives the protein CATGPDMNTEAFF.